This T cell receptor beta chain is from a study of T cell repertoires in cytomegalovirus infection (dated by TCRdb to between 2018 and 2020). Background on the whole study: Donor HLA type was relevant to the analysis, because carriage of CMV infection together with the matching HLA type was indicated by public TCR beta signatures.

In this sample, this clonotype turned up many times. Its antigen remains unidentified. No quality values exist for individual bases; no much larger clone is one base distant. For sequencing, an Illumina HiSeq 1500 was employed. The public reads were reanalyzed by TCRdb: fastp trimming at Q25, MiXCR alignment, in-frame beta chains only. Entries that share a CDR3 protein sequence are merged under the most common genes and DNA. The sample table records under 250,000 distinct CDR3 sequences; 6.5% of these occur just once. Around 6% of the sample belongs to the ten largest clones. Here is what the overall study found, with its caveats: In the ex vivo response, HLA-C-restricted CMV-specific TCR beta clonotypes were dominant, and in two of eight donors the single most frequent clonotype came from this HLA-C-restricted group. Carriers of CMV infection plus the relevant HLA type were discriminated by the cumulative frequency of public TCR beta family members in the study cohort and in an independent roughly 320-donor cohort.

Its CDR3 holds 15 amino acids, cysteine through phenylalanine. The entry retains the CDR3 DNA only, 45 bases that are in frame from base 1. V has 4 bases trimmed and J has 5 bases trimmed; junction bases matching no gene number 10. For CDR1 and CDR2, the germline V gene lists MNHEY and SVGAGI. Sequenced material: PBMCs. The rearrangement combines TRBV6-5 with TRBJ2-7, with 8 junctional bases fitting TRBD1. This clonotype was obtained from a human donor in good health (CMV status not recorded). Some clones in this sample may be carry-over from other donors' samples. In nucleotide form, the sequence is TGTGCCAGCAGTTTTGTAGGGACAGGCACCGACGAGCAGTACTTC. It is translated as CASSFVGTGTDEQYF.